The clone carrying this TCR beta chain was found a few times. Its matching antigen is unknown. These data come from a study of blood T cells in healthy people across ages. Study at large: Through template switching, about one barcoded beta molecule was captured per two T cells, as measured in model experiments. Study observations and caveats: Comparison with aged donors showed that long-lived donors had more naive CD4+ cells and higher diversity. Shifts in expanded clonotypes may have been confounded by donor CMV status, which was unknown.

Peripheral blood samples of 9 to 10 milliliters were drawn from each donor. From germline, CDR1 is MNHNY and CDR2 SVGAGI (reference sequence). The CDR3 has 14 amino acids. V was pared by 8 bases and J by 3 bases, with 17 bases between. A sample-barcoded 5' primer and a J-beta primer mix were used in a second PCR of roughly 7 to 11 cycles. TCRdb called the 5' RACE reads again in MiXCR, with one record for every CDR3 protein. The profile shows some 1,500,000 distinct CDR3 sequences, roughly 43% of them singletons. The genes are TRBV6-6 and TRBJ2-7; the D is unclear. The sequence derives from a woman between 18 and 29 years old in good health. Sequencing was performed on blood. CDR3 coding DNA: TGTGCCAGCGGTTCTGACGGAACTCTCTACGAGCAGTACTTC. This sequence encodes CASGSDGTLYEQYF.